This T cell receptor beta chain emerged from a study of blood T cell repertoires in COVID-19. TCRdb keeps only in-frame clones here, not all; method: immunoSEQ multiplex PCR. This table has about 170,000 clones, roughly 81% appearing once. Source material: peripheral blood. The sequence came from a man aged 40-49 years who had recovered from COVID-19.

CDR3 in amino acids: CASSTTGGKNIQYF. CDR3 nucleotides: TGTGCCAGTAGTACGACAGGGGGAAAAAACATTCAGTACTTC. The gene calls are TRBV19 and TRBJ2-4, with 9 positions matching TRBD1. Germline lookup yields CDR1 LNHDA and CDR2 SQIVND (reference sequence). The CDR3 totals 14 residues. Trimming took 4 bases from V and 4 from J; bases not matched to a gene: 2.